This T cell receptor (beta chain) was sequenced during a study of shared clonotypes between healthy human individuals. Study-level information: Used for every donor were three CD4 naive, three CD4 memory, two CD8 naive and one CD8 memory plate. Notes on the study in general: Apart from blood, nothing was sampled; tissue repertoires likely differ. Among non-shared clonotypes, generation probabilities were lower than among those shared by all four donors.

It was CD45RO-negative cells, positively selected for CCR7, that made up naive CD8 cells, with terminally differentiated effector memory CD45RA+ cells excluded. Points on this clone: The antigen is undetermined.

Sequenced by immunoSEQ multiplex PCR; TCRdb stores in-frame clones only, minus some. The sample gives hundreds of thousands of clones, less than 97% of which show up once; 0.1% to 0.11% is in the top ten. The J segment lost 3 bases and the V segment lost 6 bases, leaving 7 bases of the junction unmatched. This CDR3 spans 14 amino acids. The germline CDR1 and CDR2 sequences are SGHDT and YYEEEE. This sequence originates from a woman aged 30 to 39 in good health. Sequenced material: naive CD8+ T cells sorted from blood. The chain combines TRBV5-6 with TRBJ2-3, with 7 nucleotides matching TRBD2. The CDR3 reads CASILGAGTDTQYF. CDR3 nucleotide sequence: TGTGCCAGCATCCTGGGAGCGGGAACAGATACGCAGTATTTT.